This TCR beta chain stems from a study of monozygotic twins with inflammatory bowel disease. TCRdb re-called the 5' RACE reads; every CDR3 protein appears as one record, without DNA. The sample includes about 140,000 distinct CDR3 sequences. CDR3 length equals 14 residues. The chain uses TRBV12-3 or TRBV12-4 and TRBJ1-3. Material: blood. This clonotype originated in a human donor with ulcerative colitis or Crohn's disease, or a healthy co-twin of an affected twin (not recorded which). CDR3 sequence: CASSLTIRGNTIYF.